Listed below are T cell receptor beta chains from one sample, sequenced in a study of Graves' ophthalmopathy and Graves' hyperthyroidism. TCRdb redid the calling of the multiplex PCR reads with MiXCR, one entry per CDR3 protein. The data hold 150,000 to 200,000 distinct CDR3 sequences, with 39% observed a single time. The sequencing input was peripheral blood. These receptor sequences come from a man aged 25-45 years with Graves' ophthalmopathy. Each CDR3 is given with its conserved first and last residue. The order of the fields is D gene, V gene, clone size, J gene, CDR3 length, CDR3 DNA, CDR3 protein. D genes are given only for firm matches. Clone size, where shown, is once, few, many, or a class for clones that have expanded.

NA,TRBV6-6,many,TRBJ2-7,12,TGTGCCAGCGGGGTAGACACCCTGGAGCAGTACTTC,CASGVDTLEQYF
NA,TRBV2,many,TRBJ1-5,13,TGTGCCAGCAGCTACGGGTCAGATCAGCCCCAGCATTTT,CASSYGSDQPQHF
NA,TRBV19,few,TRBJ1-3,14,TGTGCCAGTGTTGCAGGGAGTTCTGGAAACACCATATATTTT,CASVAGSSGNTIYF
NA,TRBV6-1,many,TRBJ2-5,15,TGTGCCAGCAGCAAGGGAGGTTGGGTTGGAGAGACCCAGTACTTC,CASSKGGWVGETQYF
NA,TRBV28,NA,TRBJ1-5,16,TGTGCCAGCAGTTTCGGGGGGCAGTTTAGCAATCAGCCCCAGCATTTT,CASSFGGQFSNQPQHF
NA,TRBV6-1,many,TRBJ2-5,12,TGTGCCAGCAAAACAGGTCCAGACACCCAGTACTTC,CASKTGPDTQYF
TRBD1,TRBV7-9,NA,TRBJ1-1,13,TGTGCCAGCATCAACCTCGGGGACAGGGAAGCTTTCTTT,CASINLGDREAFF
NA,TRBV19,NA,TRBJ1-1,14,TGTGCCAGTACCCAGCAGGTTTTGAACACTGAAGCTTTCTTT,CASTQQVLNTEAFF
NA,TRBV15,many,TRBJ1-3,16,TGTGCCACCAGCAGAGATCAGGGGATCTCTGGAAACACCATATATTTT,CATSRDQGISGNTIYF
TRBD2,TRBV12-3/TRBV12-4,many,TRBJ2-2,14,TGTGCCAGCAGAGCGGGAGGATCCACCGGGGAGCTGTTTTTT,CASRAGGSTGELFF
NA,TRBV12-3/TRBV12-4,many,TRBJ2-7,14,TGTGCCAGCAGTTTAGACAGGGTGTCCTACGAGCAGTACTTC,CASSLDRVSYEQYF
NA,TRBV4-2,many,TRBJ2-7,11,TGTGCCAGCAGCCAAGACCATGAGCAGTACTTC,CASSQDHEQYF
NA,TRBV7-9,many,TRBJ2-7,11,TGTGCCAGCAGCCCCGGGTCGGGGCAGTACTTC,CASSPGSGQYF
NA,TRBV6-1,NA,TRBJ2-7,14,TGTGCCAGCAGTGAACGACAGTTGACCTACGAGCAGTACTTC,CASSERQLTYEQYF
TRBD2,TRBV7-9,many,TRBJ2-7,15,TGTGCCAGCGCAATAGCGGGACTCACAGTGGTCGAGCAGTACTTC,CASAIAGLTVVEQYF
NA,TRBV11-2,many,TRBJ2-7,16,TGTGCCAGCAGCTTAGTGACATCCGGGCCCCCTTACGAGCAGTACTTC,CASSLVTSGPPYEQYF
TRBD1,TRBV5-1,many,TRBJ1-5,14,TGCGCCAGCAGCCGGACAGGGGCGAATCAGCCCCAGCATTTT,CASSRTGANQPQHF
NA,TRBV24-1,once,TRBJ2-5,12,TGTGCCAGCTACTTGGGGCGAGAGACCCAGTACTTC,CASYLGRETQYF
TRBD2,TRBV6-2/TRBV6-3,many,TRBJ2-5,15,TGTGCCAGCAGTTACGAGGGAGCGGGAGCAGAGACCCAGTACTTC,CASSYEGAGAETQYF
TRBD1,TRBV28,many,TRBJ1-3,17,TGTGCCAGCAGTGATCCACTGGGACAGCGTACTGGAAACACCATATATTTT,CASSDPLGQRTGNTIYF
TRBD1,TRBV5-1,many,TRBJ1-2,14,TGCGCCAGCAGCTTGGGGGACAGGATTCGAGGCTACACCTTC,CASSLGDRIRGYTF
TRBD1,TRBV6-2/TRBV6-3,NA,TRBJ2-2,15,TGTGCCAGCAGACGACAGGGCGCTAACACCGGGGAGCTGTTTTTT,CASRRQGANTGELFF
NA,TRBV28,NA,TRBJ2-5,16,TGTGCCAGCAGTTCGGGGGAAGTCTCAAAGGAGGAGACCCAGTACTTC,CASSSGEVSKEETQYF
NA,TRBV7-2,NA,TRBJ1-1,18,TGTGCCAGCAGCTTAGCGATGTGGTCCGGGTCCATGAACACTGAAGCTTTCTTT,CASSLAMWSGSMNTEAFF
NA,TRBV12-3/TRBV12-4,many,TRBJ1-1,12,TGTGCCAGCAGAATATGGGACGGTGAAGCTTTCTTT,CASRIWDGEAFF
TRBD1,TRBV6-5,many,TRBJ2-5,13,TGTGCCAGCAGCCCCGGACAGGGTGGGACCCAGTACTTC,CASSPGQGGTQYF
TRBD1,TRBV7-3,NA,TRBJ1-1,12,TGTGCCAGCAGCCTCCCCAGGGGGGTAGCTTTCTTT,CASSLPRGVAFF
TRBD2,TRBV7-2,NA,TRBJ2-7,16,TGTGCCAGCAGCTTAGCGACTAGCGGGACCCCCTACGAGCAGTACTTC,CASSLATSGTPYEQYF
TRBD1,TRBV6-5,NA,TRBJ1-2,15,TGTGCCAGCAGTTACTCTACCAGGGGGCGAGCTGGCTACACCTTC,CASSYSTRGRAGYTF
NA,TRBV7-9,NA,TRBJ1-1,13,TGTGCCAGCAGCCCCGACGGCAGAACTGAAGCTTTCTTT,CASSPDGRTEAFF
NA,TRBV7-6,NA,TRBJ1-1,12,TGTGCCAGCAGCTCAGACACGGCTGAAGCTTTCTTT,CASSSDTAEAFF
NA,TRBV28,once,TRBJ2-5,18,TGTGCCAGCAGTTTAACGGGAGAGGGCTCGGGTTACCAAGAGACCCAGTACTTC,CASSLTGEGSGYQETQYF
NA,TRBV7-2,NA,TRBJ2-7,14,TGTGCCAGCAGCCTCGCTGGGGGCCTCCCCGGGCAGTACTTC,CASSLAGGLPGQYF
NA,TRBV7-2,NA,TRBJ2-5,15,TGTGCCAGCAGCCAACGGGCAGATGGGGATAAGACCCAGTACTTC,CASSQRADGDKTQYF
NA,TRBV12-3/TRBV12-4,once,TRBJ2-7,14,TGTGCCAGCAGCCGTACCCCAGCTGACTACGAGCAGTACTTC,CASSRTPADYEQYF
NA,TRBV6-2/TRBV6-3,few,TRBJ2-5,15,TGTGCCAGCAGAAGACCGGTGGGGTTCAAAGAGACCCAGTACTTC,CASRRPVGFKETQYF
NA,TRBV12-3/TRBV12-4,many,TRBJ1-1,11,TGTGCCAGCAGTTTAGGCGCTGAAGCTTTCTTT,CASSLGAEAFF
NA,TRBV9,many,TRBJ2-7,14,TGTGCCAGCAGCGCACACGGGACCTCCTACGAGCAGTACTTC,CASSAHGTSYEQYF
NA,TRBV6-5,once,TRBJ2-5,14,TGTGCCAGCAGTTACGGAGTGGGGCAAGAGACCCAGTACTTC,CASSYGVGQETQYF
NA,TRBV30,many,TRBJ2-7,12,TGTGCCTGGAGCGCAGGGTCCTACGAGCAGTACTTC,CAWSAGSYEQYF
NA,TRBV2,many,TRBJ2-5,12,TGTGCCAGCAGTGACCGAATAGAGACCCAGTACTTC,CASSDRIETQYF